Sequencing of this T cell receptor beta chain was carried out in a study of cytomegalovirus exposure and HLA in healthy donors. Primers included in the PCR were 60 Vbeta and 13 Jbeta primers. The repertoire was sequenced with immunoSEQ multiplex PCR; TCRdb's copy has only in-frame clones and lacks some. The data contain tens of thousands of clones, approximately 79% of them singletons. CDR3 length equals 16 residues. Germline CDR1 and CDR2: SGHRS and YFSETQ. J lost 0 bases, V lost 4 bases, and 5 bases had no gene match. The chain couples TRBV5-1 to TRBJ1-1, with 11 positions matching TRBD1. Sequencing used PBMCs. The TCR sequence derives from a woman in her twenties or thirties in good health and CMV-seronegative. CDR3 residues: CASSTRTGGLNTEAFF. In DNA, the CDR3 is TGCGCCAGCAGCACAAGGACAGGGGGCCTGAACACTGAAGCTTTCTTT.